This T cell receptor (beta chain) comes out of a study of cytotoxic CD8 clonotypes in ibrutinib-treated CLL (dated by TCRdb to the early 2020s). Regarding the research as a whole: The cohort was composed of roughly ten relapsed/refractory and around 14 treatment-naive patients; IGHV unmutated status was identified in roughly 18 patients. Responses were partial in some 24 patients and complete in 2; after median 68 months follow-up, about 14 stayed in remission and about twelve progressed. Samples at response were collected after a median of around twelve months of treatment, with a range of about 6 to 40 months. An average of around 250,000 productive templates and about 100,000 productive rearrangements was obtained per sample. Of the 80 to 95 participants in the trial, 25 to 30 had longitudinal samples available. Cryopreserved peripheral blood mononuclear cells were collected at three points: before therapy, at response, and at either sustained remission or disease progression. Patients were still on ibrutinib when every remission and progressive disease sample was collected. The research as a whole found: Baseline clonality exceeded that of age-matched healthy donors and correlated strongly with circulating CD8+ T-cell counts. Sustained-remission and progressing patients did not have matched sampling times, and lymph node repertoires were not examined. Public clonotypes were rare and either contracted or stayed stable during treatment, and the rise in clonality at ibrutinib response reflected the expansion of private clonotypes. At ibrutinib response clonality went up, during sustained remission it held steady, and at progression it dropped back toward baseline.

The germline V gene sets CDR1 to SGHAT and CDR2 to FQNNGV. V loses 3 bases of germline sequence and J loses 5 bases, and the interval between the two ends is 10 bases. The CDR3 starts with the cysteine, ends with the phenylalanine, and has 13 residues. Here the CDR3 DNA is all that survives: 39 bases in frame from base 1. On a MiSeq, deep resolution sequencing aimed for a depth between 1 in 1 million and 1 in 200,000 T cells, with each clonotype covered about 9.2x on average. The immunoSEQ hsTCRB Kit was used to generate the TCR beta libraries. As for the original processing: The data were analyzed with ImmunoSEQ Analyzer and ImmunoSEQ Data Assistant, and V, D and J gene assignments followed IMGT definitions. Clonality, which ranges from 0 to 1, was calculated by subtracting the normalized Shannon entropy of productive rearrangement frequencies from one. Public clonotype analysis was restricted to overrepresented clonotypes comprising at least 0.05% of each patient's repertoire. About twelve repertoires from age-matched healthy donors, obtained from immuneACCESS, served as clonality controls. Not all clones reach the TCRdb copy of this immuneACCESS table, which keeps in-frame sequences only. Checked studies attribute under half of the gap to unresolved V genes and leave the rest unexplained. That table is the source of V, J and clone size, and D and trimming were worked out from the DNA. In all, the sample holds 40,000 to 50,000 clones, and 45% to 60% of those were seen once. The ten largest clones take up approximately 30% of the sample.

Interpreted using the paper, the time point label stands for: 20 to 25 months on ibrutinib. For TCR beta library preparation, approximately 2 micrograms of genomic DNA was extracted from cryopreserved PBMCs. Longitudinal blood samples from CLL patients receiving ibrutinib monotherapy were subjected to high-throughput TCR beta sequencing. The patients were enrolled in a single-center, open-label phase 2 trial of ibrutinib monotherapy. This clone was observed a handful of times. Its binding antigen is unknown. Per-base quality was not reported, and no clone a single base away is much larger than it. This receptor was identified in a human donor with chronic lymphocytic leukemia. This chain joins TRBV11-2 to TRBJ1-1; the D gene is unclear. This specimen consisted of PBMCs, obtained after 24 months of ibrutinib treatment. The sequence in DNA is TGTGCCAGCAGCTTCGAGTCAATAACTGAAGCTTTCTTT. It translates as CASSFESITEAFF.